This entry features one T cell receptor beta chain sequence. This entry belongs to a study of blood T cell repertoires in COVID-19. This table comes from immunoSEQ multiplex PCR, and its TCRdb copy is limited to in-frame clones, with some not included. The repertoire consists of fewer than 200,000 clones, with about four fifths occurring once and the leading ten covering less than 4.5%. This clonotype originated in a woman between 45 and 60 years old in a cohort exposed to, infected with or recovered from COVID-19 (not recorded which). Specimen: PBMCs or T cells enriched from blood (not recorded which).

CDR3 in DNA: TGCGCCAGCAGTCCAGGAAACAATCAGCCCCAGCATTTT. This translates into CASSPGNNQPQHF. The chain is built from TRBV5-1 and TRBJ1-5; no reliable D call. This CDR3 has 13 amino acids. From germline, CDR1 is SGHRS and CDR2 YFSETQ. Trimming left V 5 bases short and J 3 bases short, with 9 bases between.